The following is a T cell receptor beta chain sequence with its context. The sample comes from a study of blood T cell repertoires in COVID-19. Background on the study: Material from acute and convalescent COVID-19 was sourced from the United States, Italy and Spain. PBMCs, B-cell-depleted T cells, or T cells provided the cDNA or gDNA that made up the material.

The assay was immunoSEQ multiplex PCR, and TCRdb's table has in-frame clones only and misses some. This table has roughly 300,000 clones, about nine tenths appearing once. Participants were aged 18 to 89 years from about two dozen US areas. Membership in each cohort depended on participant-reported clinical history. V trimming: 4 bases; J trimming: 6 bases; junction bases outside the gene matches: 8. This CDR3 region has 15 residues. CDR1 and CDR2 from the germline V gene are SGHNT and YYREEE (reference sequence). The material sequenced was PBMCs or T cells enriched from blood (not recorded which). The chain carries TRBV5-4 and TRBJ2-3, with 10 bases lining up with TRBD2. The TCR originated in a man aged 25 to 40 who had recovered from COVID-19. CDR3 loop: CASSLPGLARDTQYF. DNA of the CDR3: TGTGCCAGCAGCCTACCGGGACTAGCGCGGGATACGCAGTATTTT.